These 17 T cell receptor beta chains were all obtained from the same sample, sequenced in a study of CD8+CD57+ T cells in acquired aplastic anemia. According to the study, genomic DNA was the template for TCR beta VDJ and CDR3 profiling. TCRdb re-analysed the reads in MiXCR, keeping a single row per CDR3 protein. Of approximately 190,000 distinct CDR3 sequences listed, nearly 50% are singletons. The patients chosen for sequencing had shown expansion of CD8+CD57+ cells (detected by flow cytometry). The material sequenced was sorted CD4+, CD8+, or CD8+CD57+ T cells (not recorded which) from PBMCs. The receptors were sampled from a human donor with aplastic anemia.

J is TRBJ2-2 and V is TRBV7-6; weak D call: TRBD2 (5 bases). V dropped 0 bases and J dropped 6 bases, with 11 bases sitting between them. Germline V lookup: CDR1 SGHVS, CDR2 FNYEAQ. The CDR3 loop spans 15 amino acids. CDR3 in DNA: TGTGCCAGCAGCTTAGCCCCAGAGGAGGCCGGGGAGCTGTTTTTT. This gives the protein CASSLAPEEAGELFF.

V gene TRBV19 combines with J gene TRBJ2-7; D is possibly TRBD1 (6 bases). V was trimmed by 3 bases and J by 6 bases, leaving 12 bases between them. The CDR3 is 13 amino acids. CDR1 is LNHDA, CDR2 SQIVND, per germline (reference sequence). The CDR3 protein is CASSMTFRGEQYF. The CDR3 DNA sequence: TGTGCCAGTAGTATGACCTTCAGGGGCGAGCAGTACTTC.

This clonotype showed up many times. The CDR3 here is CSARDRRLGYTEAFF. Written as DNA, the CDR3 is TGCAGTGCTAGAGATCGTCGTCTGGGGTACACTGAAGCTTTCTTT. The rearrangement links TRBV20-1 to TRBJ1-1; D unresolved. The V end lost 0 bases, the J end lost 3 bases, and 14 bases lay between the germline ends. The germline CDR1 and CDR2 sequences are DFQATT and SNEGSKA (reference sequence). CDR3 length: 15 amino acids.

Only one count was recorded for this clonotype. As DNA, the CDR3 is TGCGCCAGCAGTGACAGACAGGGGGTCGGAGGCGAGCAGTACTTC. This codes for CASSDRQGVGGEQYF. The V and J genes are TRBV10-2 and TRBJ2-7; the match to TRBD1 covers 9 bases. CDR1 and CDR2 from the germline V gene are WSHSY and SAAADI. The trim removed 3 bases at V and 6 bases at J, leaving 9 bases unmatched. CDR3 length: 15 amino acids.

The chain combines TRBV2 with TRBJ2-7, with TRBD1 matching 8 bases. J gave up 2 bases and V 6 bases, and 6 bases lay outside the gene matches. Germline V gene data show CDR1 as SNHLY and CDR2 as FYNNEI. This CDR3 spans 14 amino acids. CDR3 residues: CASRPETGAYEQYF. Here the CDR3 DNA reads TGTGCCAGCAGGCCGGAGACAGGGGCCTACGAGCAGTACTTC.

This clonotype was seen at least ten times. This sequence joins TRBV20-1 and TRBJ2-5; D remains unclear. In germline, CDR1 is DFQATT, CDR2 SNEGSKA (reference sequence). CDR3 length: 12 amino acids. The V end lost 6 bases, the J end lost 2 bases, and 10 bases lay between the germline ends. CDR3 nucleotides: TGCAGTGCCACGCTCCTTCAAGAGACCCAGTACTTC. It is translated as CSATLLQETQYF.

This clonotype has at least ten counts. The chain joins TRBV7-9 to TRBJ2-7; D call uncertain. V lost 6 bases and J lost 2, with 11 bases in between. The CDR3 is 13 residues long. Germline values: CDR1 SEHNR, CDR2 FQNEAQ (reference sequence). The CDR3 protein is CASSLPITYEQYF. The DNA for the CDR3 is TGTGCCAGCAGTCTGCCGATCACCTACGAGCAGTACTTC.

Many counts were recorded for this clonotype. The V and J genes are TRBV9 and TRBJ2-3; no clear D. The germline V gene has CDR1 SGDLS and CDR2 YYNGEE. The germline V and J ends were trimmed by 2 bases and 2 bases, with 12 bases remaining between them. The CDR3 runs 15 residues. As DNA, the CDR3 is TGTGCCAGCAGCGTGATGGTAATATCCACAGATACGCAGTATTTT. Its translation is CASSVMVISTDTQYF.

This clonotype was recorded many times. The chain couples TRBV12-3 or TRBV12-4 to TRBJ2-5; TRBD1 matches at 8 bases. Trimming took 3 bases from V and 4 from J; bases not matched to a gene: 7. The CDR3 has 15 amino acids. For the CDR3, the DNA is TGTGCCAGCAGTTTCCCCGGACAGGGTGGAGAGACCCAGTACTTC. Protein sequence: CASSFPGQGGETQYF.

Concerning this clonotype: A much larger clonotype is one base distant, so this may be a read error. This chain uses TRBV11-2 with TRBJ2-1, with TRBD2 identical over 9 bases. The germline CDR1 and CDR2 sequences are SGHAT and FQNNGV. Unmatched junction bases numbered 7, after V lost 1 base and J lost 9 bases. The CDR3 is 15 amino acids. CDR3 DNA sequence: TGTGCCAGCAGCTTAGGGGGCGGGAGGGCCACTGAGCAGTTCTTC. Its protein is CASSLGGGRATEQFF.

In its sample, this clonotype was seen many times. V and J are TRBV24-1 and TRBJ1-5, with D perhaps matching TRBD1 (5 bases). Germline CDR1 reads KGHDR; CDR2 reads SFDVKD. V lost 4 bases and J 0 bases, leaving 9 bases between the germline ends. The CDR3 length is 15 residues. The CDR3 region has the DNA TGTGCCACCAGTGACACCAGGGCTAGCAATCAGCCCCAGCATTTT. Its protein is CATSDTRASNQPQHF.

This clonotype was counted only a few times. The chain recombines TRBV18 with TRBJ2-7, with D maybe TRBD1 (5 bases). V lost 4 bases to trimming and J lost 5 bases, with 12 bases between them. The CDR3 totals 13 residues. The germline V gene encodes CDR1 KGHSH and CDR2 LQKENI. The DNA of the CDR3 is TGTGCCAGCTCACGTGACAGTATCAACGAGCAGTACTTC. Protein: CASSRDSINEQYF.

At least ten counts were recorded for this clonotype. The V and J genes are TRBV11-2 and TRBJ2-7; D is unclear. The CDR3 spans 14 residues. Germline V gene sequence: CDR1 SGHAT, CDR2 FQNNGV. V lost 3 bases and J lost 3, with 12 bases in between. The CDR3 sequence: CASSFGQAFYEQYF. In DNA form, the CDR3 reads TGTGCCAGCAGCTTTGGGCAGGCATTCTACGAGCAGTACTTC.

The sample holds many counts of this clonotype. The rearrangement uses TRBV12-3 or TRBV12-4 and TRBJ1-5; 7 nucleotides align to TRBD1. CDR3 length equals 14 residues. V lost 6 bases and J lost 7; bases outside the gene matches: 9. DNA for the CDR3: TGTGCCAGCAGCTTGAACAGGGGAGGCCAGCCCCAGCATTTT. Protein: CASSLNRGGQPQHF.

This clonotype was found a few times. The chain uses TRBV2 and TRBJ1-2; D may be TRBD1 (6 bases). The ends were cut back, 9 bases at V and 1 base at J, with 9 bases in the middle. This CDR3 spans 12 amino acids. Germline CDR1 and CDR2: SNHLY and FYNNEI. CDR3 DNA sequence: TGTGCCAGGGACAGCGTTAACTATGGCTACACCTTC. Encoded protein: CARDSVNYGYTF.

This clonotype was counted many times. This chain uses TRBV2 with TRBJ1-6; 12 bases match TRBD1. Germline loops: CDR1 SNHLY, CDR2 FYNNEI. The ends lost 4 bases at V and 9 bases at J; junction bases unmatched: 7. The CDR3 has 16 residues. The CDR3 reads CASSAGTGGMSSPLHF. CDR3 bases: TGTGCCAGCAGTGCCGGGACAGGGGGCATGAGTTCACCCCTCCACTTT.

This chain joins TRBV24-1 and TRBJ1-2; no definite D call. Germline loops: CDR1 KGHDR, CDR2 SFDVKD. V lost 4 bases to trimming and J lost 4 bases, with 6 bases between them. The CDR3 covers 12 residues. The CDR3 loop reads CATSDGVYGYTF. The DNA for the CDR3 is TGTGCCACCAGTGACGGAGTCTATGGCTACACCTTC.